Listed here is a single T cell receptor beta chain. The CDR3 totals 17 residues. Germline CDR1 is SGHTA and CDR2 is FQGNSA. V shed 0 bases, J shed 1 base, and the junction held 8 bases outside the gene matches. This entry comes from a study of blood T cell repertoires in COVID-19. Background on the study: The United States, Italy and Spain were the sources of the acute and convalescent COVID-19 samples.

The table came from immunoSEQ multiplex PCR; TCRdb's copy has only in-frame clones and leaves some out. The data contain a few hundred thousand clones, 89% of them seen just once; the ten biggest clones take up approximately 2.2%. This receptor was obtained from a man in his fifties or sixties with acute or convalescent COVID-19. The sample consisted of peripheral blood. The chain links TRBV7-2 to TRBJ2-5, with TRBD2 matching 7 bases. The CDR3 DNA follows: TGTGCCAGCAGCTTAGCATTCGGATGGACTAGCCAAGAGACCCAGTACTTC. It is translated as CASSLAFGWTSQETQYF.